A single sample is the source of the 27 T cell receptor beta chains below, sequenced in a study of T-cell reconstitution after alpha-beta-depleted transplantation in children. TCRbeta library construction was performed incorporating unique molecular identifiers. TCRdb reprocessed the PCR reads with MiXCR, giving one entry per CDR3 protein. The sample lists more than 200,000 distinct CDR3 sequences; 24% were seen once. Sequencing used PBMCs, mostly from graft donor cells, obtained 360 days after TCRalphabeta/CD19-depleted stem cell transplant. The source is a female patient under 10 years old who had a stem cell transplant for congenital amegakaryocytic thrombocytopenia, so the T cells may come from the graft donor.

The chain couples TRBV11-1 to TRBJ2-2; 7 bases match TRBD2. The J segment lost 4 bases and the V segment lost 2 bases, leaving 10 bases of the junction unmatched. Germline-derived CDR1 and CDR2 are SGHAT and FQDESV (reference sequence). The CDR3 has 17 residues. Here the CDR3 DNA reads TGTGCCAGCAGCTTACCCGGGGAGGGGACCCTCACCGGGGAGCTGTTTTTT. This sequence encodes CASSLPGEGTLTGELFF. The variable domain in full, completed from reference TRBV11-1 and TRBJ2-2, reads EAEVAQSPRYKITEKSQAVAFWCDPISGHATLYWYRQILGQGPELLVQFQDESVVDDSQLPKDRFSAERLKGVDSTLKIQPAELGDSAMYLCASSLPGEGTLTGELFFGEGSRLTVL.

This clonotype has just one count. This sequence joins TRBV20-1 and TRBJ2-7, with D tentatively TRBD1 or TRBD2 (5 bases each). This CDR3 is 15 amino acids long. Germline V lookup: CDR1 DFQATT, CDR2 SNEGSKA (reference sequence). Trimming pared 0 bases from V and 1 base from J, leaving 13 bases between. CDR3 residues: CSARDQTGLSYEQYF. The CDR3 bases are TGCAGTGCTAGAGATCAAACGGGGCTATCCTACGAGCAGTACTTC.

The chain recombines TRBV20-1 with TRBJ1-6; TRBD1 matches 11 bases. Germline loops: CDR1 DFQATT, CDR2 SNEGSKA (reference sequence). This CDR3 spans 16 amino acids. V gave up 3 bases and J gave up 6 bases; unmatched junction bases: 7. CDR3 DNA: TGCAGTGCTAGCGGGACAGGGGGAAATTTTAATTCACCCCTCCACTTT. This encodes CSASGTGGNFNSPLHF.

To note about this clonotype: One end of the junction does not line up with germline, which may come from a read error. The rearrangement uses TRBV5-6 and TRBJ2-7, with TRBD1 matching 7 bases. This CDR3 comprises 11 residues. Germline V gene lookup returns CDR1 SGHDT and CDR2 YYEEEE. The CDR3 nucleotides are TGTGCCAGCAGCTTGCGGGACAGCCTAACCTTC. Amino acids: CASSLRDSLTF.

This clonotype was counted a few times. The genes are TRBV2 and TRBJ1-1; TRBD1 is a possible D gene (6 bases). The CDR3 covers 12 residues. V lost 4 bases and J lost 6, with 9 bases in between. Germline CDR1 SNHLY, CDR2 FYNNEI. CDR3 sequence: CASSVAGAEAFF. The CDR3 nucleotides read TGTGCCAGCAGTGTGGCAGGGGCTGAAGCTTTCTTT.

The chain carries TRBV20-1 and TRBJ2-3; 8 nucleotides match TRBD1. This CDR3 region has 19 residues. Trimming at V came to 0 bases and at J to 6 bases, leaving 20 bases not matched to a gene. Germline values: CDR1 DFQATT, CDR2 SNEGSKA (reference sequence). The CDR3: CSARDGAPFVGTGGDTQYF. For the CDR3, the DNA is TGCAGTGCTAGAGATGGGGCTCCTTTTGTCGGGACAGGAGGTGATACGCAGTATTTT.

This clonotype was counted only a few times. V and J are TRBV7-8 and TRBJ1-2; perhaps TRBD1 as D (6 bases). Trimming shortened V by 0 bases and J by 2 bases, and 16 bases separated the two germline ends. This CDR3 region has 17 residues. Germline loops: CDR1 SGHVS, CDR2 FQNEAQ. The CDR3 is CASSLAFGGYENYGYTF. The CDR3 coding sequence is TGTGCCAGCAGCTTAGCTTTTGGGGGCTACGAAAACTATGGCTACACCTTC.

Here the CDR3 DNA reads TGCAGTGCCATTCCGGGGGAAGATACGCAGTATTTT. It encodes CSAIPGEDTQYF. The chain links TRBV20-1 to TRBJ2-3, with D tentatively TRBD2 (6 bases). The CDR3 runs to 12 residues. V was cut by 6 bases and J by 5 bases, with 12 bases left in between. The germline V gene encodes CDR1 DFQATT and CDR2 SNEGSKA (reference sequence).

J is TRBJ2-3 and V is TRBV3-1; unclear D gene. The CDR3 totals 16 residues. Germline CDR1 reads LGHDT; CDR2 reads YNNKEL (reference sequence). Trimming left V 0 bases short and J 0 bases short, with 10 bases between. CDR3 amino acids: CASSQDLDSSTDTQYF. In DNA, the CDR3 is TGTGCCAGCAGCCAAGACTTGGATTCTAGCACAGATACGCAGTATTTT.

CDR3 protein: CASSSTPNREQYF. The CDR3 region has the DNA TGTGCCAGCAGCTCCACTCCAAATCGCGAGCAGTACTTC. The rearrangement joins TRBV5-6 to TRBJ2-7; D is ambiguous. Germline V gene data show CDR1 as SGHDT and CDR2 as YYEEEE. Deletions cut 3 bases from V and 6 bases from J, with 13 bases between. The CDR3 loop spans 13 amino acids.

This clonotype came up a few times. This rearrangement joins TRBV5-1 to TRBJ1-4; D remains unclear. The V end lost 4 bases, the J end lost 8 bases, and 15 bases lay between the germline ends. Germline V gene data show CDR1 as SGHRS and CDR2 as YFSETQ. The CDR3 contains 14 residues. The chain's CDR3 is CASSPGTTGEKLFF. CDR3 in DNA: TGCGCCAGCAGCCCGGGAACAACGGGGGAAAAACTGTTTTTT.

V and J are TRBV20-1 and TRBJ2-7, with a tentative D call TRBD1 (6 bases). Germline V CDR1 and CDR2: DFQATT, SNEGSKA (reference sequence). CDR3 length equals 13 residues. Trimming took off 4 bases at V and 1 base at J, with 11 bases between the two ends. The CDR3: CSAKVRGSYEQYF. The DNA for the CDR3 is TGCAGTGCTAAGGTCAGGGGTTCCTACGAGCAGTACTTC.

As for this clonotype: A single base separates this from a much larger clone, so it may be a read error. In DNA form, the CDR3 reads TGTGCCAGCAGTTTAGAACCCACAGATACCCAGTACTTC. Translating it yields CASSLEPTDTQYF. The gene calls are TRBV12-3 or TRBV12-4 and TRBJ2-5, with D uncertain. The ends were cut back, 1 base at V and 8 bases at J, with 11 bases in the middle. CDR3 size: 13 residues.

This clonotype was seen ten or more times. V is TRBV25-1 and J is TRBJ2-3, with TRBD1 as a possible D gene (6 bases). Trimming pared 5 bases from V and 2 bases from J, leaving 8 bases between. Germline CDR1 MGHDK, CDR2 SYGVNS. The length of the CDR3 is 13 residues. CDR3 amino acids: CASSWTATDTQYF. CDR3 bases: TGTGCCAGCAGTTGGACAGCCACAGATACGCAGTATTTT. The variable domain in full, with the rest retrieved from reference TRBV25-1 and TRBJ2-3, is EADIYQTPRYLVIGTGKKITLECSQTMGHDKMYWYQQDPGMELHLIHYSYGVNSTEKGDLSSESTVSRIRTEHFPLTLESARPSHTSQYLCASSWTATDTQYFGPGTRLTVL.

This clonotype was counted ten times or more. V usage is TRBV29-1 and J usage is TRBJ2-1; 7 bases fit TRBD1. The CDR3 runs to 13 residues. V gave up 6 bases and J gave up 3 bases; unmatched junction bases: 5. Germline V CDR1 and CDR2: SQVTM, ANQGSEA. The CDR3 DNA reads TGCAGCGTACAAACAGGGGTCTACAATGAGCAGTTCTTC. This sequence encodes CSVQTGVYNEQFF.

The V and J genes are TRBV7-9 and TRBJ2-7; D gene ambiguous. CDR1 is SEHNR and CDR2 is FQNEAQ in the germline V gene (reference sequence). V was clipped by 1 base and J by 0 bases, with 10 bases between them. This CDR3 contains 15 residues. This CDR3 reads CASSLDDGLSYEQYF. The CDR3 nucleotides are TGTGCCAGCAGCTTAGATGACGGTCTCTCCTACGAGCAGTACTTC.

The genes are TRBV5-6 and TRBJ2-1; the D is unclear. Germline-derived CDR1 and CDR2 are SGHDT and YYEEEE. The CDR3 spans 16 residues. Trimming removed 5 bases from V and 0 bases from J, with 15 bases in between. CDR3 bases: TGTGCCAGCAGAGTCTCTGGTCGAAGCTCCTACAATGAGCAGTTCTTC. Amino acid sequence: CASRVSGRSSYNEQFF.

This chain joins TRBV20-1 and TRBJ2-1, with D possibly called TRBD1 or TRBD2 (6 bases each). The germline gives CDR1 DFQATT, CDR2 SNEGSKA (reference sequence). This CDR3 is 16 amino acids long. With 3 bases removed from V and 2 bases from J, the gap between germline ends came to 17 bases. CDR3 residues: CSARTSRGLPYNEQFF. CDR3 bases: TGCAGTGCTAGGACGAGCAGGGGACTGCCCTACAATGAGCAGTTCTTC.

In this sample, this clonotype turned up a few times. The chain has TRBV6-1 and TRBJ1-1; D gene uncertain. The CDR3 spans 16 residues. The V end lost 3 bases, the J end lost 0 bases, and 14 bases lay between the germline ends. The germline V gene encodes CDR1 MNHNS and CDR2 SASEGT. CDR3 DNA sequence: TGTGCCAGCAGTGACAGGATAAGGTCCCTGAACACTGAAGCTTTCTTT. Translating gives CASSDRIRSLNTEAFF.

This clonotype was seen a handful of times. V and J are TRBV6-5 and TRBJ1-2; possible D gene TRBD1, 6 bases. V lost 3 bases, J lost 2 bases, and 10 bases lay in between. The CDR3 consists of 14 residues. In germline, CDR1 is MNHEY, CDR2 SVGAGI. Written as DNA, the CDR3 is TGTGCCAGCAGTTATTCCGACAGGAACTATGGCTACACCTTC. Its protein product is CASSYSDRNYGYTF.

This clonotype was counted only a few times. This rearrangement joins TRBV7-9 to TRBJ2-2, with 7 bases matching TRBD2. V trimming: 5 bases; J trimming: 4 bases; junction bases outside the gene matches: 10. The CDR3 contains 16 residues. CDR1 and CDR2 from the germline V gene are SEHNR and FQNEAQ (reference sequence). This CDR3 is CASSPAGSEGTGELFF. CDR3 sequence (DNA): TGTGCCAGCAGCCCAGCGGGATCCGAAGGCACCGGGGAGCTGTTTTTT. Together with reference TRBV7-9 and TRBJ2-2, the CDR3 gives the full variable domain: DTGVSQNPRHKITKRGQNVTFRCDPISEHNRLYWYRQTLGQGPEFLTYFQNEAQLEKSRLLSDRFSAERPKGSFSTLEIQRTEQGDSAMYLCASSPAGSEGTGELFFGEGSRLTVL.

J is TRBJ1-3 and V is TRBV28; D may be TRBD1 (6 bases). The V gene lost 3 bases and the J gene lost 6 bases, with 12 bases spanning the gap. Germline V CDR1 and CDR2: MDHEN, SYDVKM. This CDR3 is 14 amino acids long. CDR3 protein: CASSLGGPENTIYF. CDR3 DNA: TGTGCCAGCAGTTTGGGGGGGCCTGAAAACACCATATATTTT.

This clonotype was recorded a few times. The gene calls are TRBV25-1 and TRBJ2-7; possible D gene TRBD2, 5 bases. CDR1 is MGHDK, CDR2 SYGVNS, per germline. Trimming cost V 10 bases and J 1 base, with 14 bases left between them. The CDR3 sequence is 13 residues long. CDR3 residues: CATSKAGSYEQYF. The CDR3, as DNA: TGTGCCACCTCGAAGGCGGGTTCCTACGAGCAGTACTTC.

A few counts support this clonotype. V gene TRBV6-2 or TRBV6-3 combines with J gene TRBJ2-7; 7 nucleotides align to TRBD2. Trimming cost V 2 bases and J 5 bases; bases outside gene matches: 6. This CDR3 contains 14 residues. Per the germline V gene, CDR1 is MNHEY and CDR2 is SVGEGT. CDR3 nucleotide sequence: TGTGCCAGCAGTTACCGGCGGGAGATGGACGAGCAGTACTTC. Residues: CASSYRREMDEQYF.

The rearrangement uses TRBV3-1 and TRBJ2-2, with D possibly matching TRBD2 (6 bases). This CDR3 spans 13 amino acids. The germline V gene encodes CDR1 LGHDT and CDR2 YNNKEL (reference sequence). The V end was cut by 4 bases, the J end by 3 bases, with 6 bases between. The CDR3 sequence is CASSRGDTGELFF. The CDR3 region has the DNA TGTGCCAGCAGCCGCGGGGACACCGGGGAGCTGTTTTTT.

This chain joins TRBV4-3 and TRBJ1-2; the D gene is possibly TRBD1 (5 bases). This CDR3 is built from 13 residues. The V end was cut by 0 bases, the J end by 6 bases, with 8 bases between. Germline loops: CDR1 LGHNA, CDR2 YSLEER. The CDR3 here is CASSQDRGHGYTF. For the CDR3, the DNA is TGCGCCAGCAGCCAAGATAGGGGCCATGGCTACACCTTC.

The J gene is TRBJ2-5, the V gene TRBV7-2; 13 bases match TRBD2. CDR1 is SGHTA, CDR2 FQGNSA, per germline. J gave up 5 bases and V 1 base, and 4 bases lay outside the gene matches. CDR3 size: 16 residues. The CDR3 region is CASSLVGLAGVETQYF. In nucleotides, the CDR3 is TGTGCCAGCAGCTTAGTCGGACTAGCGGGAGTGGAGACCCAGTACTTC.